The rows below give T cell receptor beta chains drawn from one sample of a study of T cells in Graves' hyperthyroidism and ophthalmopathy. TCRdb itself ran the multiplex PCR reads through MiXCR, one entry per CDR3 protein. The sample lists 400,000 to 500,000 distinct CDR3 sequences, roughly 13% seen once, with roughly 4.8% in the top ten. Sequences were obtained from blood. These receptors originate from a young woman with Graves' hyperthyroidism. CDR3s leave out the opening cysteine and the closing phenylalanine or tryptophan.

V gene: TRBV19
J gene: TRBJ2-3
CDR3 protein: ASSPGQGDSDTQY

V gene: TRBV28
J gene: TRBJ1-1
CDR3 protein: ASSPTWAPDTEAF

V gene: TRBV6-4
J gene: TRBJ1-4
CDR3 protein: ATGRGQLMKNCF

V gene: TRBV20-1
J gene: TRBJ2-1
CDR3 protein: SARVGFSDLNEQF

V gene: TRBV24-1
J gene: TRBJ1-1
CDR3 protein: ATSGSRGKAF

V gene: TRBV12-3/TRBV12-4
J gene: TRBJ2-3
CDR3 protein: ASREGQTDTQY

V gene: TRBV24-1
J gene: TRBJ2-3
CDR3 protein: ATSDFSQGEDTQY

V gene: TRBV7-2
J gene: TRBJ2-2
CDR3 protein: ASSLMGVRNTGELF

V gene: TRBV2
J gene: TRBJ2-3
CDR3 protein: ASMREAGVGTDTQY

V gene: TRBV9
J gene: TRBJ2-2
CDR3 protein: ASSVATGNTGELF

V gene: TRBV7-9
J gene: TRBJ2-3
CDR3 protein: ASSLGLSGDGTDTQY

V gene: TRBV5-4
J gene: TRBJ2-7
CDR3 protein: ASSRDRLDEQY

V gene: TRBV20-1
J gene: TRBJ2-1
CDR3 protein: SAYGASEQF

V gene: TRBV27
J gene: TRBJ2-7
CDR3 protein: ASTLLGGGYEQY

V gene: TRBV29-1
J gene: TRBJ2-7
CDR3 protein: SVEGDSGEQY

V gene: TRBV18
J gene: TRBJ2-3
CDR3 protein: ASSPATGRGGEDTQY

V gene: TRBV30
J gene: TRBJ2-2
CDR3 protein: ALTAGWAGELF

V gene: TRBV6-5
J gene: TRBJ1-2
CDR3 protein: ASSYSNRRYGYT

V gene: TRBV27
J gene: TRBJ1-5
CDR3 protein: ASSLDGGLDQPQH

V gene: TRBV5-5
J gene: TRBJ1-2
CDR3 protein: ASSLVTGPGGYT

V gene: TRBV6-5
J gene: TRBJ2-2
CDR3 protein: ASSSTTGGLF

V gene: TRBV5-6
J gene: TRBJ2-2
CDR3 protein: ASSPPPGKDGELF

V gene: TRBV10-3
J gene: TRBJ2-1
CDR3 protein: ATTGSNEQF

V gene: TRBV9
J gene: TRBJ2-2
CDR3 protein: ASSPRTGNTGELF

V gene: TRBV7-3
J gene: TRBJ1-4
CDR3 protein: ASSLMPGTNEKLF

V gene: TRBV29-1
J gene: TRBJ1-2
CDR3 protein: SVEARRGREGYT

V gene: TRBV4-1
J gene: TRBJ1-2
CDR3 protein: ASSQDAGLVNYGYT

V gene: TRBV29-1
J gene: TRBJ1-1
CDR3 protein: SVSANTEAF

V gene: TRBV10-1
J gene: TRBJ2-1
CDR3 protein: ASSPGWLNNEQF

V gene: TRBV2
J gene: TRBJ2-4
CDR3 protein: ASSGSLRGYLAKNIQY

V gene: TRBV14
J gene: TRBJ1-1
CDR3 protein: ASSQGRGGDGTEAF

V gene: TRBV5-1
J gene: TRBJ2-1
CDR3 protein: ASSLVGQNSYNEQF

V gene: TRBV25-1
J gene: TRBJ2-3
CDR3 protein: ASSDPTVPDTQY

V gene: TRBV19
J gene: TRBJ1-6
CDR3 protein: ASSVIESNSPLH

V gene: TRBV6-2/TRBV6-3
J gene: TRBJ2-1
CDR3 protein: ASSLSGSVYNEQF

V gene: TRBV5-1
J gene: TRBJ2-1
CDR3 protein: ASSLGLAGGEQF

V gene: TRBV27
J gene: TRBJ1-5
CDR3 protein: ASSAHQGIKPQH

V gene: TRBV6-2/TRBV6-3
J gene: TRBJ2-7
CDR3 protein: ASSYDTSLYEQY

V gene: TRBV6-2/TRBV6-3
J gene: TRBJ2-7
CDR3 protein: ASSWGNEQY

V gene: TRBV7-9
J gene: TRBJ2-3
CDR3 protein: ASSYQGDGYTDTQY

V gene: TRBV2
J gene: TRBJ2-7
CDR3 protein: ASRGEGSGSRYEQY

V gene: TRBV28
J gene: TRBJ2-1
CDR3 protein: ASTPLAGVSFHYNEQF

V gene: TRBV12-3/TRBV12-4
J gene: TRBJ2-3
CDR3 protein: ASSLGIAGGPDTQY

V gene: TRBV19
J gene: TRBJ2-7
CDR3 protein: ASSALPGQGIGEQY

V gene: TRBV27
J gene: TRBJ1-4
CDR3 protein: ASSLIRGGREKLF

V gene: TRBV24-1
J gene: TRBJ2-3
CDR3 protein: ATSASSGDITDTQY

V gene: TRBV7-9
J gene: TRBJ2-7
CDR3 protein: ASSDRLSYEQY

V gene: TRBV27
J gene: TRBJ2-1
CDR3 protein: ASSTRLAGRYNEQF

V gene: TRBV20-1
J gene: TRBJ2-1
CDR3 protein: SARDPASSYNEQF

V gene: TRBV19
J gene: TRBJ2-2
CDR3 protein: ASSKSVGQGAGELF

V gene: TRBV20-1
J gene: TRBJ2-1
CDR3 protein: SAGSSDLAGSYNEQF

V gene: TRBV7-9
J gene: TRBJ2-5
CDR3 protein: ASSIPSVQETQY

V gene: TRBV20-1
J gene: TRBJ1-1
CDR3 protein: SAGGANTEAF